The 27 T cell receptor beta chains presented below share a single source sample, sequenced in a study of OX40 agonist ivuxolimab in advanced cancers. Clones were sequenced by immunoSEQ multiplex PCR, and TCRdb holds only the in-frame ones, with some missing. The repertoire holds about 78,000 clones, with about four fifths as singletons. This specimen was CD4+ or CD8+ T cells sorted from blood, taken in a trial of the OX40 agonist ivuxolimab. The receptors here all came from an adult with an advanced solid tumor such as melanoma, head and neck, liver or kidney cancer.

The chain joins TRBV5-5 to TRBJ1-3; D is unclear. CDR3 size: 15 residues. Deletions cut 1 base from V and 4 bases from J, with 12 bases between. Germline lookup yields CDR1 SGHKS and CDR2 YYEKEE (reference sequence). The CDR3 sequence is CASSLTTIGGNTIYF. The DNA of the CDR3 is TGTGCCAGCAGCTTGACGACTATAGGGGGAAACACCATATATTTT.

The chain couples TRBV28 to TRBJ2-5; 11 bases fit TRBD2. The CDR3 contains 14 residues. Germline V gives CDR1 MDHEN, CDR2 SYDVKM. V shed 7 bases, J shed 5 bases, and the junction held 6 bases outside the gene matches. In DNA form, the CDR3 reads TGTGCCAGCACCTTTAGCGGGAGGGGTGAGACCCAGTACTTC. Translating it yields CASTFSGRGETQYF.

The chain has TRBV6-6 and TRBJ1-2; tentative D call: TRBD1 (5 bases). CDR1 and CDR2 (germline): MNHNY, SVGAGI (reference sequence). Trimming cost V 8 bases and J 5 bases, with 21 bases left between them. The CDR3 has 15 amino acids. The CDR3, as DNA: TGTGCCAGCCATATACACTACGGGGCATCTTATGGCTACACCTTC. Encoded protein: CASHIHYGASYGYTF.

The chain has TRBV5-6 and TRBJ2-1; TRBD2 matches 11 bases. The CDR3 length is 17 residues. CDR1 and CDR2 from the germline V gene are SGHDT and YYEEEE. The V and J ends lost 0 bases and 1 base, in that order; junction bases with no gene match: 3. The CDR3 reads CASSLGTSGSSYNEQFF. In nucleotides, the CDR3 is TGTGCCAGCAGCTTGGGTACTAGCGGGAGTTCCTACAATGAGCAGTTCTTC.

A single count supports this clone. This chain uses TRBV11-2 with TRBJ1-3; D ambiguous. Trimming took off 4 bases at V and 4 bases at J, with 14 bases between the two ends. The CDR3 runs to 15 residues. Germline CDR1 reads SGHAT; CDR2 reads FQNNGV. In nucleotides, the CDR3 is TGTGCCAGCAGCTCGTCTCGGGAGTGGGGAAACACCATATATTTT. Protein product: CASSSSREWGNTIYF.

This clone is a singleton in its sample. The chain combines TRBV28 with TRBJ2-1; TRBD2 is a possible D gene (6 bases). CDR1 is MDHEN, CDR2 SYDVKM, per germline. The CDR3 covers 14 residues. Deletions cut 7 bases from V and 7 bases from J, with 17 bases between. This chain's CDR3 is CASIGDPGANEQFF. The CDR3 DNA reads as TGTGCCAGCATTGGGGATCCGGGAGCAAATGAGCAGTTCTTC. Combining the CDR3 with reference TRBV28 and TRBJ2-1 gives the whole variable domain DVKVTQSSRYLVKRTGEKVFLECVQDMDHENMFWYRQDPGLGLRLIYFSYDVKMKEKGDIPEGYSVSREKKERFSLILESASTNQTSMYLCASIGDPGANEQFFGPGTRLTVL.

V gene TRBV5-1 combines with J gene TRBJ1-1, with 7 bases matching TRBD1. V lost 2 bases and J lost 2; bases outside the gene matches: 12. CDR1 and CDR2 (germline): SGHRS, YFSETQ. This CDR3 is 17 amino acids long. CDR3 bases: TGCGCCAGCAGCTTCAATACAGCCGGGACAGTCAACACTGAAGCTTTCTTT. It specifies CASSFNTAGTVNTEAFF.

The CDR3 region is CASSAGGRATEAFF. CDR3 DNA: TGTGCCAGCAGCGCGGGGGGCCGGGCCACTGAAGCTTTCTTT. This sequence joins TRBV9 and TRBJ1-1; D possibly corresponds to TRBD1 (6 bases). This CDR3 region has 14 residues. V lost 3 bases and J 4 bases, leaving 13 bases between the germline ends. The germline CDR1 and CDR2 sequences are SGDLS and YYNGEE. The full variable domain, its missing parts supplied by reference TRBV9 and TRBJ1-1, is DSGVTQTPKHLITATGQRVTLRCSPRSGDLSVYWYQQSLDQGLQFLIQYYNGEERAKGNILERFSAQQFPDLHSELNLSSLELGDSALYFCASSAGGRATEAFFGQGTRLTVV.

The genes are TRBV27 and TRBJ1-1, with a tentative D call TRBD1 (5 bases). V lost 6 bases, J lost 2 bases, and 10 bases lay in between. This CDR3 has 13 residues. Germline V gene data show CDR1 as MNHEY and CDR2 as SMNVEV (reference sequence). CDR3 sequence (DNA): TGTGCCAGCAGAGGAGACAGAAACACTGAAGCTTTCTTT. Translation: CASRGDRNTEAFF.

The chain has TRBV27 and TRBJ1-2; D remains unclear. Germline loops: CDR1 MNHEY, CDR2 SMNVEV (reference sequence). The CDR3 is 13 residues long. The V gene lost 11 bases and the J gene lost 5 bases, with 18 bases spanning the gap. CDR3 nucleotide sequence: TGTGCCCCCGAGGGTAGTATGTTTTATGGCTACACCTTC. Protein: CAPEGSMFYGYTF.

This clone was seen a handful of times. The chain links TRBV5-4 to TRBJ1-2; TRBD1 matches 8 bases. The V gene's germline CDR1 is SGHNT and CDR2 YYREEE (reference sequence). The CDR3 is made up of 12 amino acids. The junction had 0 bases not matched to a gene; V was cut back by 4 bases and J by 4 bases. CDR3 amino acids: CASSQGAYGYTF. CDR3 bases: TGTGCCAGCAGCCAGGGGGCCTATGGCTACACCTTC.

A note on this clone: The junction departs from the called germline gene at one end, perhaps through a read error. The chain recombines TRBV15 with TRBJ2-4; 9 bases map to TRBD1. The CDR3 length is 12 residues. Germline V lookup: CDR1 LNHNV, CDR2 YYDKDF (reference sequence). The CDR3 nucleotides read TGTGCCACCAGCAGAGGCGGGACAGGGTCCTTCTTC. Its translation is CATSRGGTGSFF. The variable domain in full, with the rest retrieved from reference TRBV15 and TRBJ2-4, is DAMVIQNPRYQVTQFGKPVTLSCSQTLNHNVMYWYQQKSSQAPKLLFHYYDKDFNNEADTPDNFQSRRPNTSFCFLDIRSPGLGDTAMYLCATSRGGTGSFFGAGTRLSVL.

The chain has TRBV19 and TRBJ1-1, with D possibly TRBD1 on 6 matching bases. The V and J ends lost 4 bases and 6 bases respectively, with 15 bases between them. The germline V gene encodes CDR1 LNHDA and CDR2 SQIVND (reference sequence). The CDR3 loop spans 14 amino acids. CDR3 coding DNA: TGTGCCAGTAGTACCATCAGGGGCGTCCCTGAAGCTTTCTTT. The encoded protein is CASSTIRGVPEAFF.

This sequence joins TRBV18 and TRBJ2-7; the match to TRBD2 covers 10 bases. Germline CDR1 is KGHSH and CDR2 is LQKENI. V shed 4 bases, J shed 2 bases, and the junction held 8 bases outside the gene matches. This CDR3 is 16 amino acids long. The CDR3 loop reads CASSRMTSGFTYEQYF. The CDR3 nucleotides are TGTGCCAGCTCACGTATGACTAGCGGGTTCACCTACGAGCAGTACTTC.

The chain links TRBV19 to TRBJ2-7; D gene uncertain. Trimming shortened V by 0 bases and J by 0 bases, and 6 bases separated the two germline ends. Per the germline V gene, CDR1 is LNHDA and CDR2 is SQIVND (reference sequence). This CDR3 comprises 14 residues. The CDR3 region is CASSIDGTSYEQYF. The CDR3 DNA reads TGTGCCAGTAGTATAGATGGCACCTCCTACGAGCAGTACTTC.

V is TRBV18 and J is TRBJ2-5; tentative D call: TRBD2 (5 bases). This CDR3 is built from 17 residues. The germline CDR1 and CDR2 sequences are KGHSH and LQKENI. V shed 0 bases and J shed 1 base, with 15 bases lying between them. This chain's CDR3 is CASSPPAWSGFQETQYF. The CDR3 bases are TGTGCCAGCTCACCACCGGCATGGAGCGGATTCCAAGAGACCCAGTACTTC.

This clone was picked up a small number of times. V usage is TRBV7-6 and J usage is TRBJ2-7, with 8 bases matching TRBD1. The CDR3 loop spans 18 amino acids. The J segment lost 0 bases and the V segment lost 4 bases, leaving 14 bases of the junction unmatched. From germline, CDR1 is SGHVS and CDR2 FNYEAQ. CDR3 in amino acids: CASSSKPKGQATSYEQYF. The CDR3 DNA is TGTGCCAGCAGCTCGAAACCGAAGGGACAGGCCACCTCCTACGAGCAGTACTTC.

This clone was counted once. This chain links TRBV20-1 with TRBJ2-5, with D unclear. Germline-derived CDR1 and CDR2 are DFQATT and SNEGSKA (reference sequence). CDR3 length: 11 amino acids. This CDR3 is CRVRLRETQYF. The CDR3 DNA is TGCCGCGTTAGGTTAAGAGAGACCCAGTACTTC.

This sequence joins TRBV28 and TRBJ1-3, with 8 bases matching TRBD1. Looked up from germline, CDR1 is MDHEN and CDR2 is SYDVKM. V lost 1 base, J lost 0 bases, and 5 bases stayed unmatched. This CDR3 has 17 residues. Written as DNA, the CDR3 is TGTGCCAGCAGTTTATTTGGGGACAGGAGCTCTGGAAACACCATATATTTT. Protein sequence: CASSLFGDRSSGNTIYF.

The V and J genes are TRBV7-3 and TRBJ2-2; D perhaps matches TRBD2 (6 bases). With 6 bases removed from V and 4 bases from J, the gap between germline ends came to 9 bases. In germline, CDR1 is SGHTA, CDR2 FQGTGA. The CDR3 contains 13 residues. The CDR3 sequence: CASSFSGTGELFF. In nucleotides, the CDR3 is TGTGCCAGCAGTTTTAGCGGCACCGGGGAGCTGTTTTTT.

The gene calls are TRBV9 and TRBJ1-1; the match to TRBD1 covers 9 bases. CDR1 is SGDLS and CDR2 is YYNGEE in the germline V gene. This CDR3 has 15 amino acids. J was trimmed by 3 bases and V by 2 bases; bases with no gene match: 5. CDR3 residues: CASSVRQGGYTEAFF. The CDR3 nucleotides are TGTGCCAGCAGCGTTCGACAGGGGGGGTACACTGAAGCTTTCTTT.

The CDR3 bases are TGCAGCGTTGAAGCGGGGGGCGGCGGCTACACCTTC. This translates into CSVEAGGGGYTF. J is TRBJ1-2 and V is TRBV29-1; TRBD1 is a possible D gene (6 bases). Trimming took 1 base from V and 8 from J, leaving 11 bases between them. The CDR3 sequence is 12 residues long. CDR1 and CDR2 from the germline V gene are SQVTM and ANQGSEA.

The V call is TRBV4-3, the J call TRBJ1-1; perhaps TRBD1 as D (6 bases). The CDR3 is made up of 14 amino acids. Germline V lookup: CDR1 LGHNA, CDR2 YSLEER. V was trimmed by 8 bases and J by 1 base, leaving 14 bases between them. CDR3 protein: CASRYREANTEAFF. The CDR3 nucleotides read TGCGCCAGCCGATACAGGGAGGCGAACACTGAAGCTTTCTTT.

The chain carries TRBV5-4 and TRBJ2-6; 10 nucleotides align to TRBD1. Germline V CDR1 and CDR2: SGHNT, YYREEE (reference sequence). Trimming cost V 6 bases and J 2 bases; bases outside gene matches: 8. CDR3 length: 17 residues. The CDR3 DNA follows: TGTGCCAGCACCCAAAGACAGGGGGCCCCTGGGGCCAACGTCCTGACTTTC. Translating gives CASTQRQGAPGANVLTF.

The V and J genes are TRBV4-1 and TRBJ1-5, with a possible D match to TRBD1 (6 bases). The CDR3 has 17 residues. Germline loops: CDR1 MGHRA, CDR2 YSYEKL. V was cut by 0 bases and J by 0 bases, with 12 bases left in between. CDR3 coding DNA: TGCGCCAGCAGCCAAGAGGGGGGCCGGGGTAGCAATCAGCCCCAGCATTTT. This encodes CASSQEGGRGSNQPQHF.

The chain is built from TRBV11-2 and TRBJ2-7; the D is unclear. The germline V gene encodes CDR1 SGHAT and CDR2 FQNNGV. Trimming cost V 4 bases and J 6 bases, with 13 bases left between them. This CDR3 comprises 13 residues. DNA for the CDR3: TGTGCCAGCAGCTCTCTGGTGATTCGCGAGCAGTACGTC. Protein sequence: CASSSLVIREQYV.

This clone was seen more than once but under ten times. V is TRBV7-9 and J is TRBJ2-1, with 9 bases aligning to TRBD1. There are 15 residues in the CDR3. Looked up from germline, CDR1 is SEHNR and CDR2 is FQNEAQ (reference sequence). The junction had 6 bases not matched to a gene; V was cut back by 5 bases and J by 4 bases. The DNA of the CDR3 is TGTGCCAGCAGCCCACGTGGGACAGGGTACAATGAGCAGTTCTTC. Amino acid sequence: CASSPRGTGYNEQFF.